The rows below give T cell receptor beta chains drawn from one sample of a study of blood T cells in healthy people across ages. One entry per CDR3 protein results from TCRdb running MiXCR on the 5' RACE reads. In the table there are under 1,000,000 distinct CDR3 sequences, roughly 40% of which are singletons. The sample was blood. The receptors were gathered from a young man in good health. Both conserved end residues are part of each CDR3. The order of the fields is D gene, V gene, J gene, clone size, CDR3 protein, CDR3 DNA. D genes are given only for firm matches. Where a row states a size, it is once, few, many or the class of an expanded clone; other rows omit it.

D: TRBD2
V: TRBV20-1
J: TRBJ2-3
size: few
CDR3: CSAPGTSGWYGTDTQYF
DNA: TGCAGTGCTCCCGGGACTAGCGGGTGGTACGGCACAGATACGCAGTATTTT

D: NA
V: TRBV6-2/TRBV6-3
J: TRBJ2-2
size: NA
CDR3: CASRPGWGDTGELFF
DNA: TGTGCCAGCCGCCCCGGATGGGGGGACACCGGGGAGCTGTTTTTT

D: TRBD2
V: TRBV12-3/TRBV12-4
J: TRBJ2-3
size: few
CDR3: CASKRGTNTDTQYF
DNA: TGTGCCAGCAAGCGGGGGACAAACACAGATACGCAGTATTTT

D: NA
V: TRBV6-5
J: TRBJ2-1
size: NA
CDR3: CASGGTINNEQFF
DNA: TGTGCCAGCGGGGGGACGATTAATAATGAGCAGTTCTTC

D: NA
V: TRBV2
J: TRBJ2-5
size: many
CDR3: CASGTLQETQYF
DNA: TGTGCCAGCGGGACATTACAAGAGACCCAGTACTTC

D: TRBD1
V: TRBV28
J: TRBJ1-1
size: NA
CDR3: CASSFLSGGENEAFF
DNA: TGTGCCAGCAGTTTTTTGTCAGGGGGAGAGAATGAAGCTTTCTTT

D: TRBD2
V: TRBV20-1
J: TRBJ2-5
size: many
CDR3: CSARDPTVWGSGAQETQYF
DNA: TGCAGTGCTAGAGATCCCACAGTCTGGGGTAGCGGGGCTCAAGAGACCCAGTACTTC

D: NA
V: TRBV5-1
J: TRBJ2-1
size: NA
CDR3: CASSPQGLDGNEQFF
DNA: TGCGCCAGCAGCCCGCAGGGACTGGATGGTAATGAGCAGTTCTTC

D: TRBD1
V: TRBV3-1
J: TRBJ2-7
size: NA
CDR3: CASSQDRTGGGEQYF
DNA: TGTGCCAGCAGCCAAGATCGGACAGGGGGTGGGGAGCAGTACTTC

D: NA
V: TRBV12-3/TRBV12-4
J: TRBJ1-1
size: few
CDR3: CASSPPGGGNTEAFF
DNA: TGTGCCAGCAGTCCCCCGGGCGGGGGGAACACTGAAGCTTTCTTT

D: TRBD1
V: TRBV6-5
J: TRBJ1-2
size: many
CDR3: CASSYSPDRVPYNYGYTF
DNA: TGTGCCAGCAGTTACTCCCCGGACAGGGTGCCCTATAACTATGGCTACACCTTC

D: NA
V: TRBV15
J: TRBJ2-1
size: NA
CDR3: CATSRSYNEQFF
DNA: TGTGCCACCAGCCGCTCCTACAATGAGCAGTTCTTC

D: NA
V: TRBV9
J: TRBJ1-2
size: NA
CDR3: CAGSPLGQSYGYTF
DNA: TGTGCCGGCAGCCCACTAGGACAGTCCTATGGCTACACCTTC

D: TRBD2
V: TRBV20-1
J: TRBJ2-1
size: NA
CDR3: CSARDPSGGQYNEQFF
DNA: TGCAGTGCTAGAGATCCTAGCGGGGGCCAATACAATGAGCAGTTCTTC

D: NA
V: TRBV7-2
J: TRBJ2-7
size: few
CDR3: CASSPGHSYEQYF
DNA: TGTGCCAGCAGCCCGGGACACTCCTACGAGCAGTACTTC

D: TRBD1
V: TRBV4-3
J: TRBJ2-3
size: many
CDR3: CASSQDRSTDTQYF
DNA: TGCGCCAGCAGCCAGGACAGGAGCACAGATACGCAGTATTTT

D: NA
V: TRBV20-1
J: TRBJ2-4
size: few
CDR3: CSARDRWRWAAIQYF
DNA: TGCAGTGCTAGAGATAGGTGGAGGTGGGCAGCCATTCAGTACTTC

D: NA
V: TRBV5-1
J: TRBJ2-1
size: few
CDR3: CASTMGVENEQFF
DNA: TGCGCCAGCACCATGGGGGTAGAAAATGAGCAGTTCTTC

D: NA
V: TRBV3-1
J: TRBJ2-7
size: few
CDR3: CASSQVTGDQYF
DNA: TGTGCCAGCAGCCAAGTAACAGGTGACCAGTACTTC

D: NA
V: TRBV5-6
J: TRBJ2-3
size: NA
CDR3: CACSLESTDTQYF
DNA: TGTGCCTGCAGCTTGGAAAGCACAGATACGCAGTATTTT

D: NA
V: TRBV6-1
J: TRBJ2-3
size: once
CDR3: CASSIGPSTDMQYF
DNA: TGTGCCAGCAGCATAGGGCCAAGCACAGATATGCAGTATTTT

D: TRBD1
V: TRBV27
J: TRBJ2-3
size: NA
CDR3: CASSAGQVPDTQYF
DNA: TGTGCCAGCAGTGCGGGACAGGTCCCAGATACGCAGTATTTT

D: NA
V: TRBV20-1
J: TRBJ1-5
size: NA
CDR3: CSARDSGVDQPQHF
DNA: TGCAGTGCTAGAGATTCGGGGGTGGATCAGCCCCAGCATTTT

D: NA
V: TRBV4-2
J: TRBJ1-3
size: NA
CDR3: CASSQSRDIGNTIYF
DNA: TGTGCCAGCAGCCAAAGCCGGGACATAGGAAACACCATATATTTT

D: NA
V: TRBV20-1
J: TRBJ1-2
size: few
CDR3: CSARDQGGNYGYTF
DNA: TGCAGTGCTAGAGATCAGGGAGGGAACTATGGCTACACCTTC

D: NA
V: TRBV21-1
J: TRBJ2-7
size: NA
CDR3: CASSSSSLSSYEQYF
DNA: TGTGCCAGCAGCAGTTCTAGCCTAAGCTCCTACGAGCAGTACTTC

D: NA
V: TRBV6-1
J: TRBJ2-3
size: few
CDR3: CASSDRTGPDTQYF
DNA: TGTGCCAGCAGTGATCGGACCGGCCCAGATACGCAGTATTTT

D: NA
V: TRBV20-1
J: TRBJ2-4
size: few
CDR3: CSARPAAGNIQYF
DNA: TGCAGTGCTAGACCGGCTGCAGGAAACATTCAGTACTTC

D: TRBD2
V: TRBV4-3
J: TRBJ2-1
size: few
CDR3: CASSQDPSGVNNEQFF
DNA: TGCGCCAGCAGCCAAGATCCCAGCGGGGTCAACAATGAGCAGTTCTTC

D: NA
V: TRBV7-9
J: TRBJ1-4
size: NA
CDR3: CASSGPGSVGEKLFF
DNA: TGTGCCAGCAGCGGGCCAGGGAGTGTCGGTGAAAAACTGTTTTTT

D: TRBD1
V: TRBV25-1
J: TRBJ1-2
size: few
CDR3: CASSPDRGQENGYTF
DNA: TGTGCCAGCAGTCCCGATAGGGGGCAGGAGAATGGCTACACCTTC

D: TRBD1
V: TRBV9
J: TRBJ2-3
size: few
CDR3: CASSGVDRLSTDTQYF
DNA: TGTGCCAGCAGCGGAGTGGACAGGCTAAGCACAGATACGCAGTATTTT

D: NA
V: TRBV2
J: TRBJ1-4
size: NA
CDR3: CASSVQGDEKLFF
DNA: TGTGCCAGCAGTGTCCAAGGGGATGAAAAACTGTTTTTT

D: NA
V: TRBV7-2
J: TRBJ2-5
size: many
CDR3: CASSLRYQETQYF
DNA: TGTGCCAGCAGCCTCCGATACCAAGAGACCCAGTACTTC

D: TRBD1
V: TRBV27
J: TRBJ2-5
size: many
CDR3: CASSSGGDGETQYF
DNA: TGTGCCAGCAGTTCAGGGGGCGACGGAGAGACCCAGTACTTC

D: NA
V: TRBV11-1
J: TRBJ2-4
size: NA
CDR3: CASSLEARVGNIQYF
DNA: TGTGCCAGCAGCTTAGAGGCCAGGGTCGGAAACATTCAGTACTTC

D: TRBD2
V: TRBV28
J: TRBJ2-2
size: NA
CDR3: CASSHQLAGGPRTGELFF
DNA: TGTGCCAGCAGTCATCAGCTAGCGGGGGGGCCACGGACCGGGGAGCTGTTTTTT

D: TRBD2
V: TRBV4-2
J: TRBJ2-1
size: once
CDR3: CASSQSLAGAYNGQFF
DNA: TGTGCCAGCAGCCAGTCGCTAGCGGGGGCCTACAATGGGCAGTTCTTC

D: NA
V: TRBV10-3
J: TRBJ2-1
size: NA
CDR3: CAIMGGVYNEQFF
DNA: TGTGCCATCATGGGCGGGGTCTACAATGAGCAGTTCTTC

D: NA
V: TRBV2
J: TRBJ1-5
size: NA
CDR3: CASSQGPAQPQHF
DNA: TGTGCCAGCAGTCAGGGACCAGCTCAGCCCCAGCATTTT

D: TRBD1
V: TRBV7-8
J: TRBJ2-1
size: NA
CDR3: CASSRIRGSRYNEQFF
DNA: TGTGCCAGCAGCCGAATCAGGGGGTCACGCTACAATGAGCAGTTCTTC

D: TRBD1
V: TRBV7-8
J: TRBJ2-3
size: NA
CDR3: CASSLVPDRTGTDTQYF
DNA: TGTGCCAGCAGCTTAGTGCCGGACAGGACCGGCACAGATACGCAGTATTTT

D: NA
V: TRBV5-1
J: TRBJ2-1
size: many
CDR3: CASSSDPSSAEQFF
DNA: TGCGCCAGCAGCTCGGACCCCTCTAGCGCGGAGCAGTTCTTC

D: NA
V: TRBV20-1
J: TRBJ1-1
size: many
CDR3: CSARDGQNTEAFF
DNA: TGCAGTGCTAGAGATGGTCAGAACACTGAAGCTTTCTTT

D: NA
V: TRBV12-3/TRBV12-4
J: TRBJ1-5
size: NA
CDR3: CASSLAGAGQPQHF
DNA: TGTGCCAGCAGTTTAGCGGGCGCGGGTCAGCCCCAGCATTTT

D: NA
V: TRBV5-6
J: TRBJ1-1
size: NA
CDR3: CASSFGYLNTEAFF
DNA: TGTGCCAGCAGCTTCGGATATTTGAACACTGAAGCTTTCTTT

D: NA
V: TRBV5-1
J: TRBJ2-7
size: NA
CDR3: CASSLGAKYYNEQYF
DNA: TGCGCCAGCAGCCTGGGTGCGAAATACTACAATGAGCAGTACTTC

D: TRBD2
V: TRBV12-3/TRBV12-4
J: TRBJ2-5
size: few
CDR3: CASSFGVASGGGRQETQYF
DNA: TGTGCCAGCAGTTTTGGGGTGGCGTCTGGCGGGGGGCGACAAGAGACCCAGTACTTC

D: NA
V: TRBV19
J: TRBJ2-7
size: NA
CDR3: CASSIGLSYEQYF
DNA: TGTGCCAGTAGTATAGGACTCTCCTACGAGCAGTACTTC

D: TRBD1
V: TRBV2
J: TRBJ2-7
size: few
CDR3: CASSDPGTGGSYEQYF
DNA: TGTGCCAGCAGTGACCCCGGGACAGGGGGTTCCTACGAGCAGTACTTC

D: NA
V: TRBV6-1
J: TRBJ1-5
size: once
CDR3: CASSEGGFGQPQHF
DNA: TGTGCCAGCAGTGAGGGGGGGTTCGGTCAGCCCCAGCATTTT

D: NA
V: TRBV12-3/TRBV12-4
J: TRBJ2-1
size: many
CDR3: CASSRTRSSYNEQFF
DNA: TGTGCCAGCAGCCGTACGAGGAGCTCCTACAATGAGCAGTTCTTC

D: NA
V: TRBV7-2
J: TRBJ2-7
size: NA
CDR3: CASSLAEWGPIDEQYF
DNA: TGTGCCAGCAGCTTAGCGGAGTGGGGGCCTATCGACGAGCAGTACTTC

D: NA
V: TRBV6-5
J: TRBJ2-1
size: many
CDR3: CASREAGEQFF
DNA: TGTGCCAGCAGGGAAGCAGGAGAGCAGTTCTTC